Below are 9 T cell receptor beta chains sequenced from a single sample in a study of OX40 agonist ivuxolimab in advanced cancers. TCRdb's copy holds only in-frame clones and misses some; the assay was immunoSEQ multiplex PCR. The profile shows about 95,000 clones, roughly 89% of them singletons. The sequences come from CD4+ or CD8+ T cells sorted from blood, collected in a trial of the OX40 agonist ivuxolimab. The receptor set was obtained from an adult with an advanced solid tumor such as melanoma, head and neck, liver or kidney cancer.

The chain combines TRBV5-1 with TRBJ2-5; D is undetermined. V lost 3 bases, J lost 5 bases, and 14 bases lay in between. Germline CDR1 and CDR2: SGHRS and YFSETQ. CDR3 length: 14 amino acids. Written as DNA, the CDR3 is TGCGCCAGCAGCTCTGGGCGTTTAGAGGAGACCCAGTACTTC. Its translation: CASSSGRLEETQYF.

There are a few counts of this clone. This chain joins TRBV11-1 and TRBJ2-2; no clear D gene. Germline CDR1 is SGHAT and CDR2 is FQDESV (reference sequence). This CDR3 is 14 amino acids long. Deletions cut 5 bases from V and 7 bases from J, with 14 bases between. CDR3 bases: TGTGCCAGCAGCCCCTCCTTGAAAGGCGGGGAGCTGTTTTTT. Translation: CASSPSLKGGELFF.

The chain recombines TRBV6-1 with TRBJ1-1, with TRBD1 identical over 7 bases. The CDR3 covers 15 residues. Germline values: CDR1 MNHNS, CDR2 SASEGT. V trimming: 2 bases; J trimming: 0 bases; junction bases outside the gene matches: 3. CDR3 DNA: TGTGCCAGCAGTGAACAGGGACAGATGAACACTGAAGCTTTCTTT. Translating it yields CASSEQGQMNTEAFF.

The rearrangement uses TRBV19 and TRBJ2-7; D is uncertain. The CDR3 is 15 residues long. V lost 1 base and J lost 4, with 14 bases in between. Germline CDR1 reads LNHDA; CDR2 reads SQIVND (reference sequence). The CDR3 is CASSIGGVRIYEQYF. DNA for the CDR3: TGTGCCAGTAGTATAGGCGGCGTCAGGATTTACGAGCAGTACTTC.

V and J are TRBV7-2 and TRBJ2-7; D uncertain. Per the germline V gene, CDR1 is SGHTA and CDR2 is FQGNSA. Between the trimmed V and J ends, which lost 1 base and 6 bases, there was a span of 10 bases. The CDR3 covers 13 residues. The CDR3 sequence is CASSLGGISEQYF. DNA of the CDR3: TGTGCCAGCAGCTTAGGTGGGATAAGCGAGCAGTACTTC.

The chain carries TRBV7-6 and TRBJ2-1, with 8 nucleotides matching TRBD1. V gave up 1 base and J gave up 10 bases; unmatched junction bases: 15. The CDR3 contains 17 residues. Germline V gene sequence: CDR1 SGHVS, CDR2 FNYEAQ. As DNA, the CDR3 is TGTGCCAGCAGCTTAGTTGGTGGGGACAGGAGGTCCGACGAGCAGTTCTTC. Its protein is CASSLVGGDRRSDEQFF. The whole variable domain, filled in from reference TRBV7-6 and TRBJ2-1, reads GAGVSQSPRYKVTKRGQDVALRCDPISGHVSLYWYRQALGQGPEFLTYFNYEAQQDKSGLPNDRFSAERPEGSISTLTIQRTEQRDSAMYRCASSLVGGDRRSDEQFFGPGTRLTVL.

The chain uses TRBV6-5 and TRBJ1-6; 11 nucleotides align to TRBD1. This CDR3 contains 15 residues. The trim removed 5 bases at V and 7 bases at J, leaving 4 bases unmatched. Germline V gene data show CDR1 as MNHEY and CDR2 as SVGAGI. Here the CDR3 DNA reads TGTGCCAGCAGTGGGACAGGGGGTCGGAATTCACCCCTCCACTTT. Residues: CASSGTGGRNSPLHF.

Details on this clone: Compared with germline, one end of the junction differs, possibly owing to a read error. This chain connects TRBV5-1 to TRBJ1-1; no reliable D call. The CDR3 contains 13 residues. Per the germline V gene, CDR1 is SGHRS and CDR2 is YFSETQ. The DNA of the CDR3 is TGCGCCAGCAGCTTGGACCCGAACAGTGAAGCTTTCTTT. This gives the protein CASSLDPNSEAFF. The complete variable domain, with remaining parts taken from reference TRBV5-1 and TRBJ1-1, reads KAGVTQTPRYLIKTRGQQVTLSCSPISGHRSVSWYQQTPGQGLQFLFEYFSETQRNKGNFPGRFSGRQFSNSRSEMNVSTLELGDSALYLCASSLDPNSEAFFGQGTRLTVV.

The V call is TRBV7-9, the J call TRBJ2-7; 10 nucleotides agree with TRBD1. V dropped 5 bases and J dropped 1; count of bases not matched to a gene: 2. Germline assignment: CDR1 SEHNR and CDR2 FQNEAQ (reference sequence). The CDR3 has 14 amino acids. In nucleotides, the CDR3 is TGTGCCAGCAGCGCGGGACAGGGGTCCTACGAGCAGTACTTC. Translated, it gives CASSAGQGSYEQYF.